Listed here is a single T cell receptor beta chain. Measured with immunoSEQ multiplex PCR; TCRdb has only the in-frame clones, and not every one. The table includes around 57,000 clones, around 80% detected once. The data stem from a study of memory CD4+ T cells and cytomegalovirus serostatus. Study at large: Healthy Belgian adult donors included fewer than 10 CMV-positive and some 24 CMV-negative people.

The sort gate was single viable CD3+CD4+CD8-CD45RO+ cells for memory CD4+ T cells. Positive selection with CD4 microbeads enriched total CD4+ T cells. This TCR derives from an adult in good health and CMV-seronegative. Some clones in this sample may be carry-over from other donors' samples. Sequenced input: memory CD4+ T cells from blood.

CDR3 in DNA: TGTGCCAGCGGAGGAGACTTAAAAAACACTGAAGCTTTCTTT. Translating it yields CASGGDLKNTEAFF. The chain combines TRBV6-1 with TRBJ1-1; D not resolved. V lost 8 bases to trimming and J lost 2 bases, with 15 bases between them. CDR3 size: 14 residues. CDR1 MNHNS and CDR2 SASEGT come from the germline V gene.